One and the same sample provided the 11 T cell receptor beta chains below, sequenced in a study of blood T cell repertoires in COVID-19. Data came from immunoSEQ multiplex PCR; TCRdb stores just in-frame clones and leaves some out. Among 150,000 to 160,000 clones listed, around 80% were seen once. Sample: peripheral blood. Every receptor here comes from a woman aged 45-59 years with acute or convalescent COVID-19.

The chain couples TRBV7-2 to TRBJ2-2; D is ambiguous. Per germline, CDR1 SGHTA and CDR2 FQGNSA. The CDR3 has 13 residues. Trimming left V 5 bases short and J 2 bases short, with 6 bases between. The CDR3 DNA reads TGTGCCAGCAGCCTCCCTAACACCGGGGAGCTGTTTTTT. It encodes CASSLPNTGELFF.

The chain links TRBV6-6 to TRBJ1-2; a weak D match, TRBD1 (6 bases). Trimming stripped 6 bases from V and 2 bases from J, with 13 bases between. CDR1 and CDR2 from the germline V gene are MNHNY and SVGAGI (reference sequence). This CDR3 has 14 amino acids. The CDR3 region is CASSPTGQNYGYTF. The CDR3, as DNA: TGTGCCAGCAGCCCCACCGGACAGAACTATGGCTACACCTTC.

The chain uses TRBV18 and TRBJ1-3; 8 bases agree with TRBD1. V gave up 6 bases and J gave up 2 bases; unmatched junction bases: 6. This CDR3 spans 15 amino acids. Germline-derived CDR1 and CDR2 are KGHSH and LQKENI. The DNA of the CDR3 is TGTGCCAGCTCGGCAGGGGGCCAAGCTGGAAACACCATATATTTT. Protein product: CASSAGGQAGNTIYF.

This clone was detected ten times or more. Other nucleotide sequences in the sample specify the same CDR3. This chain connects TRBV14 to TRBJ1-2; perhaps TRBD1 as D (5 bases). There are 13 residues in the CDR3. The germline CDR1 and CDR2 sequences are SGHDN and FVKESK. V was pared by 1 base and J by 6 bases, with 9 bases between. CDR3 nucleotides: TGTGCCAGCAGCCAAGCAGGGATTCATGGCTACACCTTC. Its protein product is CASSQAGIHGYTF.

The count of this clone is one. The V call is TRBV5-4, the J call TRBJ1-2; tentatively, D is TRBD1 (6 bases). In germline, CDR1 is SGHNT, CDR2 YYREEE (reference sequence). V dropped 4 bases and J dropped 8 bases, with 21 bases sitting between them. The CDR3 contains 15 residues. CDR3 DNA sequence: TGTGCCAGCAGCATACCCAGCTCCAGGGGAGGGGGCTACACCTTC. The encoded protein is CASSIPSSRGGGYTF. Complete variable domain (other parts from reference TRBV5-4 and TRBJ1-2): ETGVTQSPTHLIKTRGQQVTLRCSSQSGHNTVSWYQQALGQGPQFIFQYYREEENGRGNFPPRFSGLQFPNYSSELNVNALELDDSALYLCASSIPSSRGGGYTFGSGTRLTVV.

This clone was counted ten times or more. The chain employs TRBV5-4 and TRBJ1-5; 8 bases map to TRBD1. The CDR3 spans 13 residues. Germline lookup yields CDR1 SGHNT and CDR2 YYREEE (reference sequence). V dropped 0 bases and J dropped 10; count of bases not matched to a gene: 3. The CDR3 sequence is CASSLEDRGPQHF. As DNA, the CDR3 is TGTGCCAGCAGCTTGGAAGACAGGGGCCCCCAGCATTTT.

The CDR3 sequence is CASSPGQMNQPQHF. CDR3 DNA sequence: TGTGCCAGCAGCCCGGGACAGATGAATCAGCCCCAGCATTTT. The rearrangement links TRBV3-1 (or the pseudogene TRBV3-2) to TRBJ1-5, with 7 bases lining up with TRBD1. CDR1 and CDR2 from the germline V gene are LGHDT and YNNKEL (reference sequence). J lost 4 bases, V lost 4 bases, and 4 bases had no gene match. The CDR3 runs 14 residues.

The genes are TRBV6-5 and TRBJ1-1, with D hard to call. This CDR3 contains 16 residues. CDR1 is MNHEY, CDR2 SVGAGI, per germline. Trimming took off 1 base at V and 0 bases at J, with 12 bases between the two ends. The CDR3 loop is CASSYLDSGMNTEAFF. The CDR3 DNA reads TGTGCCAGCAGTTACTTGGACTCAGGAATGAACACTGAAGCTTTCTTT.

The rearrangement joins TRBV9 to TRBJ2-5; D might be TRBD1 (6 bases). Per germline, CDR1 SGDLS and CDR2 YYNGEE. Trimming took 0 bases from V and 1 from J, leaving 10 bases between them. This CDR3 is 15 amino acids long. CDR3 bases: TGTGCCAGCAGCGTAGCAGGGGCCGCCCAAGAGACCCAGTACTTC. Its protein is CASSVAGAAQETQYF. Variable domain in full (rest from reference TRBV9 and TRBJ2-5): DSGVTQTPKHLITATGQRVTLRCSPRSGDLSVYWYQQSLDQGLQFLIQYYNGEERAKGNILERFSAQQFPDLHSELNLSSLELGDSALYFCASSVAGAAQETQYFGPGTRLLVL.

The table lists this clone with a count of one. A read error may produce the germline difference seen at one junction end. The chain employs TRBV28 and TRBJ2-3, with D possibly being TRBD2 (6 bases). The germline gives CDR1 MDHEN, CDR2 SYDVKM. The CDR3 is made up of 16 amino acids. CDR3 protein: CTSSLQKRAHGDTQYF. The CDR3 nucleotides are TGTACCAGCAGTTTACAAAAGCGGGCCCACGGAGATACGCAGTATTTT.

The chain is built from TRBV24-1 and TRBJ2-3; 7 nucleotides agree with TRBD2. CDR1 is KGHDR and CDR2 is SFDVKD in the germline V gene. This CDR3 has 16 residues. Trimming took 4 bases from V and 0 from J; bases not matched to a gene: 6. CDR3 sequence: CATSELAGPSTDTQYF. The CDR3, as DNA: TGTGCCACCAGTGAATTAGCGGGCCCCAGCACAGATACGCAGTATTTT.